This T cell receptor (beta chain) originates from a study of cytomegalovirus exposure and HLA in healthy donors. General observations from the study: The classifier reportedly diagnosed cytomegalovirus status with high specificity and sensitivity. In vitro work confirmed that a few CMV-associated chains recognize CMV antigens.

Germline V gives CDR1 MDHEN, CDR2 SYDVKM. This CDR3 spans 11 amino acids. The ends lost 4 bases at V and 15 bases at J; junction bases unmatched: 6. Concerning this clone itself: No antigen is known for it.

TCRdb's copy holds only in-frame clones and misses some; the assay was immunoSEQ multiplex PCR. The sample has 160,000 or so clones, roughly 86% seen once. Sequencing input: PBMCs. The V gene is TRBV28, the J gene TRBJ2-1; 7 bases line up with TRBD2. This receptor was identified in a man in his late teens or twenties in good health and CMV-seropositive. As DNA, the CDR3 is TGTGCCAGCAGTTCACTAGCGAGGGGGTTCTTC. It specifies CASSSLARGFF.